The 16 T cell receptor beta chains listed next were all sequenced from one sample in a study of T cells in Graves' hyperthyroidism and ophthalmopathy. Amplification targeted TCR beta CDR3 regions from RNA transcripts. A set of HTBI primers served as the primers for a first-round RT-PCR of the TCR CDR3. TCRdb redid the calling of the multiplex PCR reads with MiXCR, one entry per CDR3 protein. The top ten hold approximately 18% of the sample, which has about 530,000 distinct CDR3 sequences, 17% seen once. The sequencing sample was made of blood. The receptors were sampled from a woman aged 18-29 years with Graves' ophthalmopathy.

This clonotype was recorded at least ten times. The gene calls are TRBV14 and TRBJ1-2; D unresolved. The germline CDR1 and CDR2 sequences are SGHDN and FVKESK. The CDR3 covers 17 residues. The V end was cut by 3 bases, the J end by 2 bases, with 19 bases between. The CDR3 nucleotides are TGTGCCAGCAGCCACGGCGGCTCCTTCACGGGCAACTATGGCTACACCTTC. This translates into CASSHGGSFTGNYGYTF.

The table lists this clonotype with many counts. V is TRBV11-2 and J is TRBJ1-6; D call uncertain. Germline V lookup: CDR1 SGHAT, CDR2 FQNNGV. The CDR3 covers 15 residues. Between the trimmed V and J ends, which lost 1 base and 8 bases, there was a span of 12 bases. The CDR3: CASSLVGHWDSPLHF. Here the CDR3 DNA reads TGTGCCAGCAGCTTAGTCGGGCATTGGGATTCACCCCTCCACTTT.

This clonotype was picked up many times. The gene calls are TRBV7-3 and TRBJ2-7; possible D gene TRBD1, 6 bases. V was trimmed by 3 bases and J by 0 bases, leaving 12 bases between them. The CDR3 has 15 residues. The V gene's germline CDR1 is SGHTA and CDR2 FQGTGA. The CDR3 DNA reads TGTGCCAGCAGCTTTGGTCCAGGGGACTCCTACGAGCAGTACTTC. Translated: CASSFGPGDSYEQYF.

This clonotype was observed a few times. The chain employs TRBV20-1 and TRBJ2-1; D possibly uses TRBD1 or TRBD2 (5 bases each). CDR3 size: 13 residues. Germline values: CDR1 DFQATT, CDR2 SNEGSKA (reference sequence). The chain's CDR3 is CRGVLSSYNEQFF. The CDR3 region has the DNA TGCAGGGGGGTATTAAGCTCCTACAATGAGCAGTTCTTC.

This clonotype appeared many times. CDR3 nucleotides: TGTGCCAGCAGTTTATCGGTAGAGCTTGCGCACGAGCAGTACTTC. It yields the protein CASSLSVELAHEQYF. The chain carries TRBV27 and TRBJ2-7; D is ambiguous. The germline V gene has CDR1 MNHEY and CDR2 SMNVEV (reference sequence). V was clipped by 0 bases and J by 5 bases, with 14 bases between them. The length of the CDR3 is 15 residues.

This clonotype was picked up many times. The V gene is TRBV20-1, the J gene TRBJ2-5; D gene ambiguous. Germline CDR1 reads DFQATT; CDR2 reads SNEGSKA (reference sequence). The CDR3 sequence is 14 residues long. Trimming removed 0 bases from V and 4 bases from J, with 12 bases in between. The CDR3 loop is CSARDPLAGETQYF. The CDR3 DNA is TGCAGTGCTAGAGATCCCTTAGCTGGAGAGACCCAGTACTTC.

This clonotype was counted only a few times. This chain uses TRBV6-1 with TRBJ2-7; 7 nucleotides agree with TRBD1. Germline trimming cut 5 bases from V and 4 bases from J; bases unmatched to any gene: 8. Germline values: CDR1 MNHNS, CDR2 SASEGT. The CDR3 covers 14 residues. The CDR3 loop reads CASSYQGEKYEQYF. CDR3 coding DNA: TGTGCCAGCAGTTATCAGGGGGAGAAATACGAGCAGTACTTC.

This clonotype was seen a few times. V usage is TRBV20-1 and J usage is TRBJ2-2, with D possibly TRBD2 on 5 matching bases. Germline CDR1 DFQATT, CDR2 SNEGSKA (reference sequence). V lost 3 bases and J lost 3, with 11 bases in between. The CDR3 extends over 14 amino acids. The CDR3 nucleotides read TGCAGTGCTAGCGGGGATATGCACACCGGGGAGCTGTTTTTT. Translation gives CSASGDMHTGELFF.

This clonotype was counted many times. This rearrangement joins TRBV5-6 to TRBJ2-7; 13 bases are shared with TRBD2. CDR3 size: 18 residues. The V gene's germline CDR1 is SGHDT and CDR2 YYEEEE. V trimming: 3 bases; J trimming: 4 bases; junction bases outside the gene matches: 13. The CDR3 protein is CASSSGLAGITAPYEQYF. CDR3 coding DNA: TGTGCCAGCAGCTCGGGACTAGCGGGAATAACAGCCCCTTACGAGCAGTACTTC.

With respect to this clonotype: As the CDR3 is not closed by the conserved phenylalanine or tryptophan, this likely results from a read error. The rearrangement joins TRBV28 to TRBJ1-1, with 7 bases that match TRBD1. Looked up from germline, CDR1 is MDHEN and CDR2 is SYDVKM. This CDR3 spans 15 amino acids. V lost 9 bases to trimming and J lost 1 base; unmatched junction nucleotides: 11. CDR3 in amino acids: CASERGRGANTEAFS. CDR3 DNA sequence: TGTGCCAGTGAGAGGGGCAGGGGGGCGAACACTGAAGCTTTCTCT.

J is TRBJ1-1 and V is TRBV10-3, with a tentative D call TRBD1 (6 bases). The CDR3 extends over 13 amino acids. Germline CDR1 ENHRY, CDR2 SYGVKD. With 10 bases removed from V and 7 bases from J, the gap between germline ends came to 19 bases. The CDR3 spells CATHNEGGGEAFF. CDR3 sequence (DNA): TGTGCCACACACAATGAGGGGGGTGGTGAAGCTTTCTTT.

This clonotype came up a few times. V is TRBV28 and J is TRBJ1-2; D gene unclear. The V gene lost 2 bases and the J gene lost 7 bases, with 11 bases spanning the gap. Germline lookup yields CDR1 MDHEN and CDR2 SYDVKM. The CDR3 covers 13 residues. The CDR3 spells CASSLPTAGGYTF. As DNA, the CDR3 is TGTGCCAGCAGTTTACCGACGGCTGGTGGCTACACCTTC.

The CDR3 loop is CASSRMPDSGRLNTGELFF. For the CDR3, the DNA is TGTGCCAGTAGTCGGATGCCAGATAGCGGGAGGCTAAACACCGGGGAGCTGTTTTTT. The chain employs TRBV19 and TRBJ2-2, with 10 bases fitting TRBD2. Germline V gene sequence: CDR1 LNHDA, CDR2 SQIVND (reference sequence). There are 19 residues in the CDR3. Trimming took 5 bases from V and 2 from J; bases not matched to a gene: 14.

This clonotype was found many times. This chain links TRBV28 with TRBJ2-5, with TRBD1 as a possible D gene (6 bases). The CDR3 has 17 amino acids. V was clipped by 5 bases and J by 5 bases, with 24 bases between them. Germline V gene sequence: CDR1 MDHEN, CDR2 SYDVKM. This CDR3 reads CASSDPLTGPPFETQYF. CDR3 bases: TGTGCCAGCAGTGACCCGCTGACAGGACCTCCGTTTGAGACCCAGTACTTC.

In its sample, this clonotype was seen many times. The V gene is TRBV30, the J gene TRBJ2-1; D not certain. The V and J ends lost 4 bases and 0 bases respectively, with 7 bases between them. The germline V gene encodes CDR1 GTSNPN and CDR2 SVGIG (reference sequence). The CDR3 totals 13 residues. The DNA of the CDR3 is TGTGCCTGGAAAGAGTACTCCTACAATGAGCAGTTCTTC. Translated: CAWKEYSYNEQFF.

The sample holds many counts of this clonotype. V usage is TRBV2 and J usage is TRBJ1-1; D gene unclear. Trimming shortened V by 7 bases and J by 0 bases, and 9 bases separated the two germline ends. CDR1 is SNHLY, CDR2 FYNNEI, per germline. The CDR3 extends over 13 amino acids. The CDR3 bases are TGTGCCAGCAACCTACAGCTGAACACTGAAGCTTTCTTT. It translates to CASNLQLNTEAFF.